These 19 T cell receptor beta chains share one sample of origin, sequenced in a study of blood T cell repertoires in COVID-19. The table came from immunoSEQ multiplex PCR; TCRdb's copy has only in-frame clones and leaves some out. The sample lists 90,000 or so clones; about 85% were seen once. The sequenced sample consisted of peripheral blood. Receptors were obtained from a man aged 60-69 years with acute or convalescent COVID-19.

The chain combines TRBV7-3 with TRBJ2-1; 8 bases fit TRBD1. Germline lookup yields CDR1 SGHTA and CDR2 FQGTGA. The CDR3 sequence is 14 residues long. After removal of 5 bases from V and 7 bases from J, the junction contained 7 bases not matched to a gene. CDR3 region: CASSQDRAGNEQFF. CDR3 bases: TGTGCCAGCAGCCAGGACAGGGCTGGGAATGAGCAGTTCTTC. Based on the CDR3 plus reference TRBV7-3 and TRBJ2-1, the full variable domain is GAGVSQTPSNKVTEKGKYVELRCDPISGHTALYWYRQSLGQGPEFLIYFQGTGAADDSGLPNDRFFAVRPEGSVSTLKIQRTERGDSAVYLCASSQDRAGNEQFFGPGTRLTVL.

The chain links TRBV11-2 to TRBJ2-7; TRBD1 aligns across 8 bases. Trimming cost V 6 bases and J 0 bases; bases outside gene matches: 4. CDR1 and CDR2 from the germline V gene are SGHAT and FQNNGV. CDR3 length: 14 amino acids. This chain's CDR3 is CASRRTGSSYEQYF. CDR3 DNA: TGTGCCAGCAGAAGGACAGGGAGCTCCTACGAGCAGTACTTC.

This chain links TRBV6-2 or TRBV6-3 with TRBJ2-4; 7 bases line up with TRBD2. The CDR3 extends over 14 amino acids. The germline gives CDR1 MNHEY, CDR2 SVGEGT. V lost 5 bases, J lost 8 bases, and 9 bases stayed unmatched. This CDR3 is CASSSGDLGDIQYF. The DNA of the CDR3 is TGTGCCAGCAGTAGCGGGGACTTGGGGGACATTCAGTACTTC.

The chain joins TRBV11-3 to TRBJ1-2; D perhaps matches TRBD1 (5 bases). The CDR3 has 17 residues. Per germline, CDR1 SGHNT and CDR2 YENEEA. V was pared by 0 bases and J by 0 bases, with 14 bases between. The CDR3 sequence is CASSLDGSETANYGYTF. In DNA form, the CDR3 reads TGTGCCAGCAGCTTAGATGGTTCCGAGACAGCTAACTATGGCTACACCTTC. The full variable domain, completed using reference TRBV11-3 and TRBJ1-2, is EAGVVQSPRYKIIEKKQPVAFWCNPISGHNTLYWYLQNLGQGPELLIRYENEEAVDDSQLPKDRFSAERLKGVDSTLKIQPAELGDSAVYLCASSLDGSETANYGYTFGSGTRLTVV.

The CDR3 sequence is CASCGQGSYEQYF. CDR3 nucleotide sequence: TGTGCCAGCTGTGGACAGGGTTCGTACGAGCAGTACTTC. The genes are TRBV5-5 and TRBJ2-7; 8 bases line up with TRBD1. In germline, CDR1 is SGHKS, CDR2 YYEKEE (reference sequence). The CDR3 extends over 13 amino acids. V was clipped by 7 bases and J by 4 bases; unmatched bases: 7.

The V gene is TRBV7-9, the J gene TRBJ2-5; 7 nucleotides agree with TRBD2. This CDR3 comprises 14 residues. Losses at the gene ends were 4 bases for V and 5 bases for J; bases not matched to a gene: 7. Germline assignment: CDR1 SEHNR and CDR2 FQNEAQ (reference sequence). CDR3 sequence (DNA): TGTGCCAGCAGCTCTGGACTAGTCGAGGAGACCCAGTACTTC. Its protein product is CASSSGLVEETQYF.

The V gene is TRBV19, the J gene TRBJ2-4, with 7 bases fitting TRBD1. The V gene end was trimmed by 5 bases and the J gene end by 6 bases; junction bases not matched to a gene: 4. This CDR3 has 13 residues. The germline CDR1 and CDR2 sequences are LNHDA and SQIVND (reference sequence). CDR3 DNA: TGTGCCAGTAGTCGGGACAGCAGAAACATTCAGTACTTC. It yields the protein CASSRDSRNIQYF. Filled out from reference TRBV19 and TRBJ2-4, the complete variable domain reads DGGITQSPKYLFRKEGQNVTLSCEQNLNHDAMYWYRQDPGQGLRLIYYSQIVNDFQKGDIAEGYSVSREKKESFPLTVTSAQKNPTAFYLCASSRDSRNIQYFGAGTRLSVL.

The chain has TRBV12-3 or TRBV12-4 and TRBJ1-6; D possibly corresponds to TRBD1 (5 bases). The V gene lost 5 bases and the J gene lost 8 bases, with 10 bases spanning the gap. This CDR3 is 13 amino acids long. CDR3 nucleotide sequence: TGTGCCAGCAGTGCGGGGCGGGATTCACCCCTCCACTTT. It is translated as CASSAGRDSPLHF.

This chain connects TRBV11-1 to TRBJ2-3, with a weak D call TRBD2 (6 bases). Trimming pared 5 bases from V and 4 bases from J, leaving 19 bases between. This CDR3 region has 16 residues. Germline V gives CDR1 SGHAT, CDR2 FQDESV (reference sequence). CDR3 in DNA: TGTGCCAGCAGCCGGGGGATAAATTCCTTGGCAGATACGCAGTATTTT. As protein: CASSRGINSLADTQYF.

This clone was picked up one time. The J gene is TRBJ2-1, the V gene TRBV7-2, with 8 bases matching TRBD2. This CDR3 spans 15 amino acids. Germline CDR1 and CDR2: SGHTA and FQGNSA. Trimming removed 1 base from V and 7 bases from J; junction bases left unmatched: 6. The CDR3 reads CASSLEMLAGNEQFF. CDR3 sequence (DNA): TGTGCCAGCAGCTTAGAAATGTTAGCGGGGAATGAGCAGTTCTTC.

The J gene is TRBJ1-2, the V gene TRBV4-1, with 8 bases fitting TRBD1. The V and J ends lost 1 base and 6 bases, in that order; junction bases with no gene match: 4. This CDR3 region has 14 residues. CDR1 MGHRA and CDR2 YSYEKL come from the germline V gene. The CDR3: CASSQGDRNNGYTF. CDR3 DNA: TGCGCCAGCAGCCAAGGGGACAGGAATAATGGCTACACCTTC.

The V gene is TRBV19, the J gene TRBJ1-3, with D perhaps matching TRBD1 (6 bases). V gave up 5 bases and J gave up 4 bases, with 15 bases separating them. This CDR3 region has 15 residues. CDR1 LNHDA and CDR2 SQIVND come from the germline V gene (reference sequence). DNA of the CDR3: TGTGCCAGTAGTCCCGGGACAAACTTCGGAAACACCATATATTTT. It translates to CASSPGTNFGNTIYF.

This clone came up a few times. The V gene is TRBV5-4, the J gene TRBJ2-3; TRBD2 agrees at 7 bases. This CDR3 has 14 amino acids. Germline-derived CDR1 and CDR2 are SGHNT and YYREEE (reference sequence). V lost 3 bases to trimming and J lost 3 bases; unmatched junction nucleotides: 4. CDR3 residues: CASSSVGGTDTQYF. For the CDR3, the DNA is TGTGCCAGCAGCTCCGTGGGGGGGACAGATACGCAGTATTTT.

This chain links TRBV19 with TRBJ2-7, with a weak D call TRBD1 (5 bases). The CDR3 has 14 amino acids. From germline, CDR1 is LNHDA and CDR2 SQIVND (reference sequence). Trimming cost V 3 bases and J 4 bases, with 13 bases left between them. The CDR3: CASSIYDRRYEQYF. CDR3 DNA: TGTGCCAGTAGTATTTATGACAGAAGGTACGAGCAGTACTTC.

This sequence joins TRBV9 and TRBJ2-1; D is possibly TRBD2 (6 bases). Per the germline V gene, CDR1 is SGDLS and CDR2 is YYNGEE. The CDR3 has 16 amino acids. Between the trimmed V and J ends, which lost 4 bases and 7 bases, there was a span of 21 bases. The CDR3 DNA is TGTGCCAGCAGCATCCAGACTAGTTCCGTGGGTAATGAGCAGTTCTTC. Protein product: CASSIQTSSVGNEQFF.

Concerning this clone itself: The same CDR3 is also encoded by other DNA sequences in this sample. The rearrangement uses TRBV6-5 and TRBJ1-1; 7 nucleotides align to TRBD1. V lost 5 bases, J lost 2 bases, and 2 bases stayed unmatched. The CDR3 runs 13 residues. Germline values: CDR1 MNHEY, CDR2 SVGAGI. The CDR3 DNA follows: TGTGCCAGCAGTAGACAGGGCAACACTGAAGCTTTCTTT. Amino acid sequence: CASSRQGNTEAFF.

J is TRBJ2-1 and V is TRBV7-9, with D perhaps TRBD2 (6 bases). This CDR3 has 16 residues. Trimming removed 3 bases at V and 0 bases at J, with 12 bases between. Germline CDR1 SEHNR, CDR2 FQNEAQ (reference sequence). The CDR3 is CASSFLPGSSYNEQFF. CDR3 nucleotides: TGTGCCAGCAGCTTTCTTCCCGGGAGCTCCTACAATGAGCAGTTCTTC. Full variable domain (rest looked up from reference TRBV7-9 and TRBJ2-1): DTGVSQNPRHKITKRGQNVTFRCDPISEHNRLYWYRQTLGQGPEFLTYFQNEAQLEKSRLLSDRFSAERPKGSFSTLEIQRTEQGDSAMYLCASSFLPGSSYNEQFFGPGTRLTVL.

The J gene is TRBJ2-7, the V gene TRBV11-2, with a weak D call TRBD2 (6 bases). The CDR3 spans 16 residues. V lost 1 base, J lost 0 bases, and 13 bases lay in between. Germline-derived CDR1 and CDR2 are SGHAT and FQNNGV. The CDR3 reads CASSLGPGRNSYEQYF. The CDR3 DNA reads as TGTGCCAGCAGCTTAGGACCCGGGAGAAACTCCTACGAGCAGTACTTC. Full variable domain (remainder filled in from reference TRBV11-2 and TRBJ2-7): EAGVAQSPRYKIIEKRQSVAFWCNPISGHATLYWYQQILGQGPKLLIQFQNNGVVDDSQLPKDRFSAERLKGVDSTLKIQPAKLEDSAVYLCASSLGPGRNSYEQYFGPGTRLTVT.

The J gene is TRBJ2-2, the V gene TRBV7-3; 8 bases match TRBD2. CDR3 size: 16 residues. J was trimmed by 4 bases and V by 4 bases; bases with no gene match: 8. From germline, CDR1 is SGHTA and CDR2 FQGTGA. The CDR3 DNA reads TGTGCCAGCAGCTCACCAGGCGGGGGGTTCACCGGGGAGCTGTTTTTT. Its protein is CASSSPGGGFTGELFF.